The clone carrying this TCR beta chain is a singleton in its sample. Its antigen is currently unknown. This entry comes from a study of T cells in localized non-small cell lung cancer. Libraries were prepared by immunoSEQ multiplex PCR; TCRdb keeps only in-frame clonotypes and omits some of them. This sample yields roughly 34,000 clones, of which approximately 86% are seen a single time; over 15% belongs to the top ten. Findings and caveats of the study: Maximal T cell clonality occurred in uninvolved adjacent lung, with tumor ranking below it. The study linked higher blood T cell density to longer overall survival. In adjacent lung, a median about 52 of the top 100 tumor clones were found. Owing to sequencing of a solitary tumor region, heterogeneity cannot be discounted.

The CDR3 has 16 residues. The chain is built from TRBV1 and TRBJ2-1. TRBV1 is annotated as a pseudogene. This TCR derives from a man aged 35-69 years with stage III lung adenocarcinoma. Material: peripheral blood mononuclear cells, obtained before any cancer treatment. CDR3 region: CTSSPGGATSYNEQFF. CDR3 nucleotide sequence: TGCACCAGCAGCCCAGGTGGAGCCACCTCCTACAATGAGCAGTTCTTC.